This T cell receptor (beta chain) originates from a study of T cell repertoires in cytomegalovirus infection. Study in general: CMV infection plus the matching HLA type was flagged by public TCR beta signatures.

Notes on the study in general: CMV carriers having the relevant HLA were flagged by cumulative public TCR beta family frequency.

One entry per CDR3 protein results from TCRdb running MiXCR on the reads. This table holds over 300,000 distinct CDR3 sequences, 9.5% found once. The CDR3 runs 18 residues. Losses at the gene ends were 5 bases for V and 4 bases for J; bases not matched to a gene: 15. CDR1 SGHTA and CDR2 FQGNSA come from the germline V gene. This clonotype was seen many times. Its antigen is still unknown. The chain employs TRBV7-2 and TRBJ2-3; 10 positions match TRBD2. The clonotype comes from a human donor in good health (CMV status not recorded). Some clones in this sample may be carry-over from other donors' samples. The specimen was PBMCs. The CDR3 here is CASSPRPLLAGAADTQYF. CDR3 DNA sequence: TGTGCCAGCAGCCCTCGACCCCTGCTAGCGGGAGCGGCAGATACGCAGTATTTT.